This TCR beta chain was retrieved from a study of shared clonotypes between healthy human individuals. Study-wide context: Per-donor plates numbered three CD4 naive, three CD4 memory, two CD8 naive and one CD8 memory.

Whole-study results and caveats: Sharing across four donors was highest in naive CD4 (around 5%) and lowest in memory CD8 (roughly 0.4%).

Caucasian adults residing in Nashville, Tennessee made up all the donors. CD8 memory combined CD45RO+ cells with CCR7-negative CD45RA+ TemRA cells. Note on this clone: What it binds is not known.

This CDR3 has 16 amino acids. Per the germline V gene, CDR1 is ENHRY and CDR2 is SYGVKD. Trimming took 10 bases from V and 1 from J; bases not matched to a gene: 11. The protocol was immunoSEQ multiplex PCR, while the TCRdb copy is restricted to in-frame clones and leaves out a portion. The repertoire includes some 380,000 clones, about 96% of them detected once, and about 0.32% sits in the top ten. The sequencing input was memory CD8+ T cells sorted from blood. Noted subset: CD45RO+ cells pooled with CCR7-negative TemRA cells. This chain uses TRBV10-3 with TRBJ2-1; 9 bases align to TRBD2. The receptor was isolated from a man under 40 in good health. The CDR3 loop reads CATQEAGGPSYNEQFF. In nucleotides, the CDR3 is TGTGCCACCCAGGAGGCGGGAGGGCCATCCTACAATGAGCAGTTCTTC.